One sample yielded the 5 T cell receptor beta chains listed below, sequenced in a study of T cell repertoires in cytomegalovirus infection (dated by TCRdb to the late 2010s). Sequencing relied on an Illumina HiSeq 1500. TCRdb reprocessed the public reads (quality trimming at Q25 with fastp, clone calling with MiXCR) and kept in-frame beta chains. Rows with one shared CDR3 protein collapse into an entry with the most common genes and DNA. The sample data list about 260,000 distinct CDR3 sequences, and roughly an eighth of these were observed just once. 8.8% of the sample is taken by the ten largest. Source material: PBMCs. Every receptor here comes from a human donor in good health (CMV status not recorded). Some clones in this sample may be carry-over from other donors' samples.

The chain has TRBV19 and TRBJ1-1; D unclear. The V end was cut by 7 bases, the J end by 8 bases, with 20 bases between. The CDR3 runs 14 residues. Germline V gene data show CDR1 as LNHDA and CDR2 as SQIVND (reference sequence). For the CDR3, the DNA is TGTGCCAGTATCCGAACCTACCCACCATCAGAAGCTTTCTTT. This gives the protein CASIRTYPPSEAFF.

This chain joins TRBV27 and TRBJ2-1, with a tentative D call TRBD1 (6 bases). This CDR3 is 14 amino acids long. From germline, CDR1 is MNHEY and CDR2 SMNVEV (reference sequence). The ends were cut back, 5 bases at V and 10 bases at J, with 18 bases in the middle. CDR3 sequence: CASSLRAGVGEQFF. The DNA for the CDR3 is TGTGCCAGCAGTCTTAGGGCAGGGGTCGGGGAGCAGTTCTTC.

Only a few counts were recorded for this clonotype. CDR3 residues: CASSRQQYQETQYF. For the CDR3, the DNA is TGTGCCAGCAGCAGACAGCAGTACCAAGAGACCCAGTACTTC. The V call is TRBV9, the J call TRBJ2-5; D is possibly TRBD1 (5 bases). V was clipped by 4 bases and J by 0 bases, with 10 bases between them. The CDR3 contains 14 residues. The germline V gene has CDR1 SGDLS and CDR2 YYNGEE.

The sample holds many counts of this clonotype. The chain is built from TRBV28 and TRBJ2-3; no clear D. Looked up from germline, CDR1 is MDHEN and CDR2 is SYDVKM. The length of the CDR3 is 17 residues. V lost 6 bases to trimming and J lost 0 bases, with 19 bases between them. CDR3 loop: CASSPLFVRSSTDTQYF. CDR3 DNA: TGTGCCAGCAGCCCCCTTTTCGTCAGGTCTAGCACAGATACGCAGTATTTT.

This clonotype was detected only a few times. This sequence joins TRBV7-3 and TRBJ2-1; 8 nucleotides line up with TRBD2. The CDR3 extends over 14 amino acids. Germline V gene data show CDR1 as SGHTA and CDR2 as FQGTGA. V trimming: 5 bases; J trimming: 4 bases; junction bases outside the gene matches: 4. The CDR3 nucleotides read TGTGCCAGCAGCCGCGGGACTAGTTACAATGAGCAGTTCTTC. Amino acid sequence: CASSRGTSYNEQFF.